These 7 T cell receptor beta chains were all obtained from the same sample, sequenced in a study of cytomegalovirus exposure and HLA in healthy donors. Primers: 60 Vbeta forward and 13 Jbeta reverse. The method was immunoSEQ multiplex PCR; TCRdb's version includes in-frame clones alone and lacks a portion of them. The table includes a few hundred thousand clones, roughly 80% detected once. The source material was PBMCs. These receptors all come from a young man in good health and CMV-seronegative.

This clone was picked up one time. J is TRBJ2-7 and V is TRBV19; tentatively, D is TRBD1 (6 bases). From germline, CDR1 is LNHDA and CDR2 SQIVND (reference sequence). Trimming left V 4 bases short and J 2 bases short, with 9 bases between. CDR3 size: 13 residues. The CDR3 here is CASSTGDPYEQYF. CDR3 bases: TGTGCCAGTAGTACAGGGGACCCCTACGAGCAGTACTTC.

This CDR3 reads CASSSLRDRGKGYTF. CDR3 nucleotide sequence: TGTGCCAGCAGCAGCCTCCGGGACAGGGGTAAGGGCTACACCTTC. This chain connects TRBV5-6 to TRBJ1-2; 10 bases line up with TRBD1. CDR3 length equals 15 residues. Germline V gene sequence: CDR1 SGHDT, CDR2 YYEEEE. The V gene end was trimmed by 4 bases and the J gene end by 8 bases; junction bases not matched to a gene: 11.

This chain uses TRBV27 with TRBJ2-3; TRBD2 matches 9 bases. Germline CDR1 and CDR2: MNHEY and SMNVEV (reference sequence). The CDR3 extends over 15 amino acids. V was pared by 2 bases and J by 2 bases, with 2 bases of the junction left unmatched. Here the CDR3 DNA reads TGTGCCAGCAGTTTAGGCGGGGGGGCCACAGATACGCAGTATTTT. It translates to CASSLGGGATDTQYF.

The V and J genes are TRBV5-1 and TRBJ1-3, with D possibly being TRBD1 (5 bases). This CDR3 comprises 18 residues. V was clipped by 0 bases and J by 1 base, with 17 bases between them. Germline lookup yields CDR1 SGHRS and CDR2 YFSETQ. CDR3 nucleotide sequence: TGCGCCAGCAGCTTGGATCCCGTCGGGGGAGCATCTGGAAACACCATATATTTT. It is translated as CASSLDPVGGASGNTIYF.

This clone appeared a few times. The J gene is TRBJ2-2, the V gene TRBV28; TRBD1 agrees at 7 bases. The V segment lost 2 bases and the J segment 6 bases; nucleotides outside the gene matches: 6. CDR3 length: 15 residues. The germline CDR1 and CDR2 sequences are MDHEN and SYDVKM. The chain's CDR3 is CASSLRLGGPGELFF. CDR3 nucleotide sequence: TGTGCCAGCAGTTTAAGGCTAGGGGGCCCCGGGGAGCTGTTTTTT. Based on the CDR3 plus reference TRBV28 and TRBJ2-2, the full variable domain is DVKVTQSSRYLVKRTGEKVFLECVQDMDHENMFWYRQDPGLGLRLIYFSYDVKMKEKGDIPEGYSVSREKKERFSLILESASTNQTSMYLCASSLRLGGPGELFFGEGSRLTVL.

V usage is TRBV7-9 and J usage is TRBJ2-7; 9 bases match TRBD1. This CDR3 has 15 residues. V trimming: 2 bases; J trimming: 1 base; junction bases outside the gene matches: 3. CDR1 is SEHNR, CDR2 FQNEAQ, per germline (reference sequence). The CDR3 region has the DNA TGTGCCAGCAGCTTACGGACAGGGGAATCCTACGAGCAGTACTTC. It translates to CASSLRTGESYEQYF.

The CDR3 loop reads CASSSGTDTGELFF. The CDR3 DNA reads TGTGCCAGCAGTTCCGGGACTGACACCGGGGAGCTGTTTTTT. The V and J genes are TRBV7-6 and TRBJ2-2; D might be TRBD2 (6 bases). Trimming took off 6 bases at V and 3 bases at J, with 11 bases between the two ends. The CDR3 runs 14 residues. The germline gives CDR1 SGHVS, CDR2 FNYEAQ.